These 12 T cell receptor beta chains were all obtained from the same sample, sequenced in a study of blood T cell repertoires in COVID-19. Repertoires were generated with immunoSEQ multiplex PCR, while TCRdb's copy carries only in-frame clones and drops some. The table records some 140,000 clones, less than 95% of them present only once. Sequencing was carried out using peripheral blood. The receptors stem from a man in his forties or fifties with acute or convalescent COVID-19.

The chain couples TRBV28 to TRBJ2-7; 8 bases fit TRBD1. Germline V lookup: CDR1 MDHEN, CDR2 SYDVKM. The ends lost 4 bases at V and 8 bases at J; junction bases unmatched: 4. CDR3 length: 12 residues. The CDR3 loop is CASSSDRVQQYV. For the CDR3, the DNA is TGTGCCAGCAGTTCGGACAGGGTTCAGCAGTACGTC.

In regard to this clone: Other DNA variants within this sample encode the same CDR3. The CDR3 DNA reads TGTGCCACCAGCAGGGACAGGGGCCGGGGGCAGCCCCAGCATTTT. Translated, it gives CATSRDRGRGQPQHF. V and J are TRBV15 and TRBJ1-5, with TRBD1 matching 9 bases. V was pared by 3 bases and J by 7 bases, with 7 bases of the junction left unmatched. The CDR3 is 15 amino acids. The germline gives CDR1 LNHNV, CDR2 YYDKDF (reference sequence).

This sequence joins TRBV28 and TRBJ2-1, with a possible D match to TRBD2 (6 bases). Germline CDR1 and CDR2: MDHEN and SYDVKM. Trimming cost V 8 bases and J 6 bases, with 17 bases left between them. The CDR3 totals 14 residues. The CDR3 loop is CASLSSAEGNEQFF. Here the CDR3 DNA reads TGTGCCAGCCTCTCTAGCGCCGAGGGCAATGAGCAGTTCTTC.

The chain uses TRBV28 and TRBJ1-5, with TRBD1 matching over 7 bases. The CDR3 spans 14 residues. The germline V gene encodes CDR1 MDHEN and CDR2 SYDVKM. The V gene end was trimmed by 4 bases and the J gene end by 4 bases; junction bases not matched to a gene: 4. The CDR3 loop reads CASSSGTANQPQHF. CDR3 coding DNA: TGTGCCAGCAGTTCCGGGACAGCTAATCAGCCCCAGCATTTT.

The rearrangement links TRBV28 to TRBJ2-1, with TRBD2 identical over 12 bases. This CDR3 is 17 amino acids long. Germline loops: CDR1 MDHEN, CDR2 SYDVKM. The junction had 3 bases not matched to a gene; V was cut back by 2 bases and J by 1 base. CDR3 DNA sequence: TGTGCCAGCAGTTTAGAGACTAGCGGGAGATCCTACAATGAGCAGTTCTTC. Translation gives CASSLETSGRSYNEQFF.

This chain joins TRBV28 and TRBJ1-1; D not certain. CDR1 and CDR2 from the germline V gene are MDHEN and SYDVKM. The CDR3 extends over 13 amino acids. V was clipped by 6 bases and J by 3 bases, with 11 bases between them. Here the CDR3 reads CASSPASDTEAFF. In DNA, the CDR3 is TGTGCCAGCAGCCCTGCCTCGGACACTGAAGCTTTCTTT.

The DNA of the CDR3 is TGTGCCTTGGGACTCCGTGGCCCCCAGCATTTT. Translating it yields CALGLRGPQHF. The genes are TRBV30 and TRBJ1-5; tentative D call: TRBD1 (5 bases). The V gene lost 7 bases and the J gene lost 10 bases, with 14 bases spanning the gap. The CDR3 extends over 11 amino acids. Germline-derived CDR1 and CDR2 are GTSNPN and SVGIG (reference sequence).

The chain has TRBV12-3 or TRBV12-4 and TRBJ2-1, with a possible D match to TRBD2 (5 bases). There are 11 residues in the CDR3. V dropped 3 bases and J dropped 10 bases, with 7 bases sitting between them. The CDR3 loop reads CASSFSEEQFF. Here the CDR3 DNA reads TGTGCCAGCAGTTTTAGCGAAGAGCAGTTCTTC.

The gene calls are TRBV15 and TRBJ2-5, with D perhaps matching TRBD2 (5 bases). Germline V gene lookup returns CDR1 LNHNV and CDR2 YYDKDF (reference sequence). This CDR3 is 14 amino acids long. V gave up 1 base and J gave up 3 bases, with 9 bases separating them. The CDR3 DNA follows: TGTGCCACCAGCAGAGTATGGGGAGAAGAGACCCAGTACTTC. Protein product: CATSRVWGEETQYF.

Only a few counts were recorded for this clone. J is TRBJ2-1 and V is TRBV10-1, with 14 bases identical to TRBD2. After removal of 3 bases from V and 1 base from J, the junction contained 5 bases not matched to a gene. This CDR3 is 18 amino acids long. Germline assignment: CDR1 WNHNN and CDR2 SYGVQD (reference sequence). The CDR3 is CASSDGLAGGLSYNEQFF. The CDR3 DNA sequence: TGCGCCAGCAGTGACGGACTAGCGGGAGGACTATCCTACAATGAGCAGTTCTTC.

V usage is TRBV6-5 and J usage is TRBJ1-2, with D hard to call. V gave up 0 bases and J gave up 7 bases, with 15 bases separating them. Germline CDR1 reads MNHEY; CDR2 reads SVGAGI. The CDR3 has 15 residues. This CDR3 reads CASSYSTRVLGGYTF. The CDR3 region has the DNA TGTGCCAGCAGTTACTCGACGAGGGTTTTGGGTGGCTACACCTTC.

V is TRBV5-1 and J is TRBJ1-2; 9 bases are shared with TRBD1. Germline CDR1 SGHRS, CDR2 YFSETQ. Germline trimming cut 4 bases from V and 7 bases from J; bases unmatched to any gene: 8. CDR3 length equals 14 residues. DNA for the CDR3: TGCGCCAGCAGCATCGGACAGGGGAAGGTTGGCTACACCTTC. Residues: CASSIGQGKVGYTF.